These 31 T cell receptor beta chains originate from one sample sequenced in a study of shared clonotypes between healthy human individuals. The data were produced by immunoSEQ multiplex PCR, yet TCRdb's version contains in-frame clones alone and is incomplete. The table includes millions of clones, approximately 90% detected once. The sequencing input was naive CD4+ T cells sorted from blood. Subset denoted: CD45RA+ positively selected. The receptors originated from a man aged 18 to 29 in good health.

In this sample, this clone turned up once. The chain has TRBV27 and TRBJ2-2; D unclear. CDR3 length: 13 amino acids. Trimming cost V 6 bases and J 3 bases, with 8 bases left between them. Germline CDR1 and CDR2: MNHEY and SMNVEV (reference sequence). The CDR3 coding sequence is TGTGCCAGCAGACAGCTAGACACCGGGGAGCTGTTTTTT. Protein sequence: CASRQLDTGELFF.

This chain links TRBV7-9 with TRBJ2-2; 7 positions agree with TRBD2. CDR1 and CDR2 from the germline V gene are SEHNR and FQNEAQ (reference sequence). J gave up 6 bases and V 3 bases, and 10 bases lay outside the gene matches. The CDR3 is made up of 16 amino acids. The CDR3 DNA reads TGTGCCAGCAGCTTCAGCCTTGGGAGGGCCGCCGGGGAGCTGTTTTTT. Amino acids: CASSFSLGRAAGELFF.

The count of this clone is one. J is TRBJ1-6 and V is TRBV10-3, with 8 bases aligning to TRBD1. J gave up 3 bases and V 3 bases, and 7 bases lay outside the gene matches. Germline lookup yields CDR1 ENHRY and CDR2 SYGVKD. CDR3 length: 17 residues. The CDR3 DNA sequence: TGTGCCATCAGTGAAATGGCAGGGGGCGACTATAATTCACCCCTCCACTTT. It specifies CAISEMAGGDYNSPLHF.

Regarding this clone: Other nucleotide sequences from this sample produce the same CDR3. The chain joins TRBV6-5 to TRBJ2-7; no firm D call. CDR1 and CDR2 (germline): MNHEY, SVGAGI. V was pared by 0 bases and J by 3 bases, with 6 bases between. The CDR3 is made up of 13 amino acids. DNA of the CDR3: TGTGCCAGCAGTTACTCCAGAGGCTACGAGCAGTACTTC. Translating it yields CASSYSRGYEQYF.

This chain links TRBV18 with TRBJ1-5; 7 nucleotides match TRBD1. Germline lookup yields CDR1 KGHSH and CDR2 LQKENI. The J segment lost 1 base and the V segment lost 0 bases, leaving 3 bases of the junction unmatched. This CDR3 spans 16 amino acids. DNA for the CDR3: TGTGCCAGCTCACCACCAGGGGGCTCGAGCAATCAGCCCCAGCATTTT. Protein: CASSPPGGSSNQPQHF. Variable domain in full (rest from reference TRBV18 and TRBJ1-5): NAGVMQNPRHLVRRRGQEARLRCSPMKGHSHVYWYRQLPEEGLKFMVYLQKENIIDESGMPKERFSAEFPKEGPSILRIQQVVRGDSAAYFCASSPPGGSSNQPQHFGDGTRLSIL.

The CDR3 coding sequence is TGTGCCTGGACCCCGGGTGGGACAGGGGGCAACGAGCAGTACTTC. Amino acid sequence: CAWTPGGTGGNEQYF. The chain recombines TRBV30 with TRBJ2-7, with TRBD1 identical over 12 bases. CDR3 length equals 15 residues. From germline, CDR1 is GTSNPN and CDR2 SVGIG (reference sequence). Trimming removed 4 bases from V and 5 bases from J; junction bases left unmatched: 9.

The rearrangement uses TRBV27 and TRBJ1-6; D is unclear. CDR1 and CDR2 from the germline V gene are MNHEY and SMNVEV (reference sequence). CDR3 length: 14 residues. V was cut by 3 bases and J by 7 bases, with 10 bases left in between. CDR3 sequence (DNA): TGTGCCAGCAGTTTCAAAGACGGAAATTCACCCCTCCACTTT. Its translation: CASSFKDGNSPLHF.

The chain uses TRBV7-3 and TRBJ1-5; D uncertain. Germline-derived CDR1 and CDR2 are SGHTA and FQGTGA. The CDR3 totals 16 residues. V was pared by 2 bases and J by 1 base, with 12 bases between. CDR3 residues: CASSLVSAGSNQPQHF. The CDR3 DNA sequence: TGTGCCAGCAGCTTAGTGTCCGCAGGAAGCAATCAGCCCCAGCATTTT.

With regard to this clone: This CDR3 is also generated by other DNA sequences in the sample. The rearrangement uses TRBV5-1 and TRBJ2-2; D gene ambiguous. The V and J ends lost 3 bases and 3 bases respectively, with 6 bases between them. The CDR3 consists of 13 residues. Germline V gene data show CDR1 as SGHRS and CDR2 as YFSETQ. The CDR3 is CASSSRDTGELFF. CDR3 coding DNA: TGCGCCAGCAGCTCCCGGGACACCGGGGAGCTGTTTTTT.

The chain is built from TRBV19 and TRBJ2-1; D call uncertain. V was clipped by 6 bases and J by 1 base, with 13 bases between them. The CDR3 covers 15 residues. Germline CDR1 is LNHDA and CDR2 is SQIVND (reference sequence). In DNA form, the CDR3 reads TGTGCCAGTAGCCCCCTAGGAATGTCCTACAATGAGCAGTTCTTC. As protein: CASSPLGMSYNEQFF. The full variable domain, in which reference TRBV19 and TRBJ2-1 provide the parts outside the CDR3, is DGGITQSPKYLFRKEGQNVTLSCEQNLNHDAMYWYRQDPGQGLRLIYYSQIVNDFQKGDIAEGYSVSREKKESFPLTVTSAQKNPTAFYLCASSPLGMSYNEQFFGPGTRLTVL.

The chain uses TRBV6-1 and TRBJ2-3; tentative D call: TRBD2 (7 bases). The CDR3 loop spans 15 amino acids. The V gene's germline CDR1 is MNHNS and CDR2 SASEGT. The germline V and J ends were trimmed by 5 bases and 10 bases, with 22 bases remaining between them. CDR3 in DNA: TGTGCCAGCAGTCCCGGGGGGCAGCGGGGAGGGTCGCAGTATTTT. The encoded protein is CASSPGGQRGGSQYF.

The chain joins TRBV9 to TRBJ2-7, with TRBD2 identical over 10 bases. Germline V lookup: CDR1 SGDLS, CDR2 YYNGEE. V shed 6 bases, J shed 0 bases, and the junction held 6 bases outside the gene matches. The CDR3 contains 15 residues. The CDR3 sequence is CASNTSGADSYEQYF. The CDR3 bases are TGTGCCAGCAACACTAGCGGGGCCGACTCCTACGAGCAGTACTTC.

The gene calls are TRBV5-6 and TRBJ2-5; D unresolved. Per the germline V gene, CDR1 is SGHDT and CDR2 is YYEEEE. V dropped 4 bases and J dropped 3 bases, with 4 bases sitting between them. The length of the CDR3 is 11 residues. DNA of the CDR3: TGTGCCAGCAGCCACAAAGAGACCCAGTACTTC. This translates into CASSHKETQYF. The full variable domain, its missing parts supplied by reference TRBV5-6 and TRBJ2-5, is DAGVTQSPTHLIKTRGQQVTLRCSPKSGHDTVSWYQQALGQGPQFIFQYYEEEERQRGNFPDRFSGHQFPNYSSELNVNALLLGDSALYLCASSHKETQYFGPGTRLLVL.

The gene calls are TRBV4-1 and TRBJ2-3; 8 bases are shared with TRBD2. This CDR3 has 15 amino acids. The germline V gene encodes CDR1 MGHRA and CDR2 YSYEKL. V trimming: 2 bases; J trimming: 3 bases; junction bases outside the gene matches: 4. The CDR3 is CASSQQPGGTDTQYF. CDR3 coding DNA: TGCGCCAGCAGCCAACAACCGGGGGGGACAGATACGCAGTATTTT.

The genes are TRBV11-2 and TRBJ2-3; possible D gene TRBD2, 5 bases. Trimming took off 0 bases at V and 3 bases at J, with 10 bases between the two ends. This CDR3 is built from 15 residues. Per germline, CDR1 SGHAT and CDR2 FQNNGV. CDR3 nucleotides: TGTGCCAGCAGCTTAGAGCTCACGGGGACAGATACGCAGTATTTT. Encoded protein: CASSLELTGTDTQYF.

The CDR3 here is CASGETDSNEQFF. The CDR3 nucleotides read TGTGCCTCCGGGGAAACGGACAGCAATGAGCAGTTCTTC. This sequence joins TRBV19 and TRBJ2-1; tentatively, D is TRBD1 (6 bases). Trimming cost V 11 bases and J 6 bases, with 17 bases left between them. Germline V CDR1 and CDR2: LNHDA, SQIVND (reference sequence). This CDR3 has 13 amino acids.

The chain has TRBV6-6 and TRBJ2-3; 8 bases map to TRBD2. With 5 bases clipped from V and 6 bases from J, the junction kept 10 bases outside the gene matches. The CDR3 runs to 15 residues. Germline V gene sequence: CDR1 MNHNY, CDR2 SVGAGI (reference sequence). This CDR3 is CASSTYSGDPDTQYF. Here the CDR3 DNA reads TGTGCCAGCAGTACGTATAGCGGGGACCCCGATACGCAGTATTTT.

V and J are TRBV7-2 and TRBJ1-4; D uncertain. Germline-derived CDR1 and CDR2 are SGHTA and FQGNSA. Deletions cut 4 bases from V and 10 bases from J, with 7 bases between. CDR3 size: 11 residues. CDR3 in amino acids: CASSSERKLFF. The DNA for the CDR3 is TGTGCCAGCAGCTCAGAAAGAAAACTGTTTTTT. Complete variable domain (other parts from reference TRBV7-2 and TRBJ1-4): GAGVSQSPSNKVTEKGKDVELRCDPISGHTALYWYRQSLGQGLEFLIYFQGNSAPDKSGLPSDRFSAERTGGSVSTLTIQRTQQEDSAVYLCASSSERKLFFGSGTQLSVL.

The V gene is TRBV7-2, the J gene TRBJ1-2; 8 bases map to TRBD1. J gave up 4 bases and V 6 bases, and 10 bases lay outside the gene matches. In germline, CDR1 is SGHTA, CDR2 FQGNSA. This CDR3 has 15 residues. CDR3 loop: CASRSPGQASYGYTF. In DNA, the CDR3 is TGTGCCAGCAGATCGCCGGGACAGGCTAGCTATGGCTACACCTTC.

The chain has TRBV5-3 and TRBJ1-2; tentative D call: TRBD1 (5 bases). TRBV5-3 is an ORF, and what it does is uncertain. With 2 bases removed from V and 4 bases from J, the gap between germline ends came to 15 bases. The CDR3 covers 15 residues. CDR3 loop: CARSFAGNIGYGYTF. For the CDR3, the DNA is TGTGCCAGAAGCTTCGCAGGGAATATTGGCTATGGCTACACCTTC.

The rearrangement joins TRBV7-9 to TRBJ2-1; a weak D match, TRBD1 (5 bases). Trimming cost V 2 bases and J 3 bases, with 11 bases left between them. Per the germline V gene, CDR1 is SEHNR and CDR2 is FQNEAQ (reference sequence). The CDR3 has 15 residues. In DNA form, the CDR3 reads TGTGCCAGCAGCTTATGGCAGGGATACTACAATGAGCAGTTCTTC. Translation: CASSLWQGYYNEQFF.

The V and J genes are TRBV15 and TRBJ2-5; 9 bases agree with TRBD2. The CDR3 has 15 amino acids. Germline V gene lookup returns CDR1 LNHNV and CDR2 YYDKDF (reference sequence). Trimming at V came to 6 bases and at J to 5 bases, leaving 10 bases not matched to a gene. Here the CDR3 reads CATSTGTSFGETQYF. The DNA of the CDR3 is TGTGCCACCAGTACCGGGACTAGCTTCGGGGAGACCCAGTACTTC. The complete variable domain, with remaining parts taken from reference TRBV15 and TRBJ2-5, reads DAMVIQNPRYQVTQFGKPVTLSCSQTLNHNVMYWYQQKSSQAPKLLFHYYDKDFNNEADTPDNFQSRRPNTSFCFLDIRSPGLGDTAMYLCATSTGTSFGETQYFGPGTRLLVL.

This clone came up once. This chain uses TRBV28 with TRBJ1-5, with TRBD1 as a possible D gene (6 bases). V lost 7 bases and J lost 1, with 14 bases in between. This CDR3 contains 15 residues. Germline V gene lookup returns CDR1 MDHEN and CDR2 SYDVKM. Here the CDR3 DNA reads TGTGCCAGCACTAAGGGGGGGCGAAGCAATCAGCCCCAGCATTTT. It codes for CASTKGGRSNQPQHF.

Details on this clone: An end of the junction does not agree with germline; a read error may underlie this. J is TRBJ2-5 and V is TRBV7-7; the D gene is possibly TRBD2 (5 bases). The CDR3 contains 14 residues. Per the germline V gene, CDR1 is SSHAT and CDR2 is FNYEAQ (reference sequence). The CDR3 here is CASSLVGVQETQYF. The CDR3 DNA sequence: TGTGCTAGCAGCTTAGTGGGAGTCCAAGAGACCCAGTACTTC.

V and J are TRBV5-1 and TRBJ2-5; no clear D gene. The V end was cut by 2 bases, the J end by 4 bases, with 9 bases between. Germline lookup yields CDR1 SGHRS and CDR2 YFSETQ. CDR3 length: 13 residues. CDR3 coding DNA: TGCGCCAGCAGCTTCGGGCGACTAGAGACCCAGTACTTC. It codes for CASSFGRLETQYF.

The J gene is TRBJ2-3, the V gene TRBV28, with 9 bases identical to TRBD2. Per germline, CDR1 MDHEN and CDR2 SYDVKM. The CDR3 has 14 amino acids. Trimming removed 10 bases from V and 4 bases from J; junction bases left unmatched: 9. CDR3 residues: CATLGRGGPDTQYF. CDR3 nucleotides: TGTGCCACCCTCGGGCGGGGGGGCCCAGATACGCAGTATTTT.

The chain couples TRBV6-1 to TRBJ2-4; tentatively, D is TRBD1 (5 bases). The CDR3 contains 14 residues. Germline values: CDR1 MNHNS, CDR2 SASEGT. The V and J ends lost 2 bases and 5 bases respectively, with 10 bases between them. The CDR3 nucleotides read TGTGCCAGCAGTGAAATTGGCAGGGAAAACATTCAGTACTTC. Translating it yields CASSEIGRENIQYF.

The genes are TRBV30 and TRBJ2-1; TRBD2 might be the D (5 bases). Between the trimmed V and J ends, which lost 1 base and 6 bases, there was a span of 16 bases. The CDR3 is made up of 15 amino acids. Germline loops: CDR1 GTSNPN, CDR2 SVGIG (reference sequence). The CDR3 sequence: CAWSGRGLGRNEQFF. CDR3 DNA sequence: TGTGCCTGGAGTGGGCGCGGACTGGGCCGCAATGAGCAGTTCTTC. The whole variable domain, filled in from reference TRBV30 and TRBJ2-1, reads SQTIHQWPATLVQPVGSPLSLECTVEGTSNPNLYWYRQAAGRGLQLLFYSVGIGQISSEVPQNLSASRPQDRQFILSSKKLLLSDSGFYLCAWSGRGLGRNEQFFGPGTRLTVL.

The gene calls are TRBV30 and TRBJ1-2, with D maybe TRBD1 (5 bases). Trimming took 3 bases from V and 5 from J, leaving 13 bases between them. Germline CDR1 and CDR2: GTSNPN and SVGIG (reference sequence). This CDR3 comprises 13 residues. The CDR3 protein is CAWSNRKGYGYTF. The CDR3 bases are TGTGCCTGGAGCAACAGAAAGGGGTATGGCTACACCTTC.

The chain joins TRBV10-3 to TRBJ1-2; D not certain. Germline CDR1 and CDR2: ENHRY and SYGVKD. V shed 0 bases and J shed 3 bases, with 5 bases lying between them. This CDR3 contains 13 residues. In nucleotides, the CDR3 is TGTGCCATCAGTGAGTCAGCTTACTATGGCTACACCTTC. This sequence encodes CAISESAYYGYTF.

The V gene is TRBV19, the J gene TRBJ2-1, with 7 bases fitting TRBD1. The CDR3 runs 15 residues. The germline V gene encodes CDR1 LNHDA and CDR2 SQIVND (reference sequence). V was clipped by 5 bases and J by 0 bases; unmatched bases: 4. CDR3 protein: CASSQDRSSYNEQFF. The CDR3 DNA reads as TGTGCCAGTAGTCAGGACAGGAGCTCCTACAATGAGCAGTTCTTC.